What follows is one TCR beta chain and its context. The sample is drawn from a study of CD4+ T cells in melanoma. Trimming cost V 3 bases and J 4 bases, with 13 bases left between them. CDR1 is PRHDT and CDR2 is FYEKMQ in the germline V gene (reference sequence). The CDR3 has 14 residues. Only in-frame clones appear in the TCRdb table, and some are missing; sequencing was by immunoSEQ multiplex PCR. This table has fewer than 150,000 clones, 80% to 95% appearing once. This receptor was taken from a human donor with melanoma. The J gene is TRBJ2-7, the V gene TRBV13; a possible D gene is TRBD2 (5 bases). The DNA of the CDR3 is TGTGCCAGCAGCTTTCAGGACTCAATTTACGAGCAGTACTTC. Residues: CASSFQDSIYEQYF.